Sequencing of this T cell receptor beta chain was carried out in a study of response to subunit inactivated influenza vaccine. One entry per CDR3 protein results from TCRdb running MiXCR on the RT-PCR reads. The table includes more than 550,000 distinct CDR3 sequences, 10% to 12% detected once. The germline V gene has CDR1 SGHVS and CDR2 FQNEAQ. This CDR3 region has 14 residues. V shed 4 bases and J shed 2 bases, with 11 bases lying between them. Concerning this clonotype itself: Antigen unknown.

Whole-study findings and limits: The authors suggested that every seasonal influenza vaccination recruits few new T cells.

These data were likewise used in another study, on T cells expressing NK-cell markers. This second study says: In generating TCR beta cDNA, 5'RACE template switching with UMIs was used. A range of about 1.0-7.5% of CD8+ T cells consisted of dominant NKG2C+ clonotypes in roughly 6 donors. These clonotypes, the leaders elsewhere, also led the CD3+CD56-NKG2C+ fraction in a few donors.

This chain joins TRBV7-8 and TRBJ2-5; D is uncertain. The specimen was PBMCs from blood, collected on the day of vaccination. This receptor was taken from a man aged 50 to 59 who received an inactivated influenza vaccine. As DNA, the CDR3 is TGTGCCAGCAGCTCTAACTCACGGCAAGAGACCCAGTACTTC. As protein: CASSSNSRQETQYF.